This T cell receptor (beta chain) was sequenced during a study of T cell changes during pregnancy in multiple sclerosis. There are 16 residues in the CDR3. V dropped 4 bases and J dropped 7; count of bases not matched to a gene: 12. Germline V gives CDR1 SGDLS, CDR2 YYNGEE. Measured with immunoSEQ multiplex PCR; TCRdb has only the in-frame clones, and not every one. The sample lists around 70,000 clones, roughly 92% seen once, with approximately 4% in the top ten. The chain joins TRBV9 to TRBJ2-1; 9 nucleotides align to TRBD1. This TCR was sampled from a female donor in good health, enrolled as a control in a pregnancy study. This specimen was peripheral blood, taken after pregnancy. CDR3 in amino acids: CASSTLSGTGLNEQFF. The CDR3 DNA is TGTGCCAGCAGCACCCTTTCCGGGACAGGGTTAAATGAGCAGTTCTTC.